Sequencing of this T cell receptor (beta chain) was carried out in a study of breast tumors, draining lymph nodes, adjacent tissues. Study-wide results and limits: The data were judged consistent with most tumor T cells coming from lymph node and expanding in tumor. Luminal-like breast cancer showed significantly greater tumor-nontumor repertoire similarity than basal-like breast cancer did.

This clonotype has at least ten counts. The antigen is not known. TCRdb redid the calling of the multiplex PCR reads with MiXCR, one entry per CDR3 protein. This sample has about 130,000 distinct CDR3 sequences, with around 20% found just once. Trimming removed 3 bases from V and 0 bases from J, with 9 bases in between. CDR1 and CDR2 (germline): SGHTA, FQGTGA. CDR3 length equals 15 residues. The lymph nodes were axillary draining lymph nodes from breast cancer patients. This TCR derives from a female donor with breast cancer. Some clones in this sample may be carry-over from other donors' samples. This chain links TRBV7-3 with TRBJ2-1; D unresolved. The material sequenced was axillary lymph node tissue. The CDR3 is CASSFFGASYNEQFF. The CDR3 region has the DNA TGTGCCAGCAGCTTTTTCGGCGCCTCCTACAATGAGCAGTTCTTC.